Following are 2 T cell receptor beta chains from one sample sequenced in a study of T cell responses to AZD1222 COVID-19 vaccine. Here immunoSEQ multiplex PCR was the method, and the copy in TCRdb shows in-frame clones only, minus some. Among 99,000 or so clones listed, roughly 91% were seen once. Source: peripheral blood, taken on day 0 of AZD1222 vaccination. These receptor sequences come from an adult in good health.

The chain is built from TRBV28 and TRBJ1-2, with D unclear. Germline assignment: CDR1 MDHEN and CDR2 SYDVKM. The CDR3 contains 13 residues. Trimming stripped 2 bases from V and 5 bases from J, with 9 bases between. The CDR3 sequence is CASSLGLRYGYTF. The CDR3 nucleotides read TGTGCCAGCAGTTTAGGTTTACGTTATGGCTACACCTTC.

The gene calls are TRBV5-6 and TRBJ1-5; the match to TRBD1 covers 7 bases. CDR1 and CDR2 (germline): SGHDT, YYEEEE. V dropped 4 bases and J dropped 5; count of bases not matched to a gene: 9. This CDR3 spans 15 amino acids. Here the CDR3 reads CASSRRGGRDQPQHF. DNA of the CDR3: TGTGCCAGCAGCCGCAGGGGGGGCAGGGATCAGCCCCAGCATTTT.